The rows below give T cell receptor beta chains drawn from one sample of a study of metastatic and nonmetastatic thyroid tumors. TCRdb re-called clones from the PCR reads using MiXCR. The sample lists about 28,000 clones; 20% to 25% were seen once. The sequenced sample consisted of blood. Receptor source: a female donor with papillary thyroid cancer or a benign thyroid nodule (not recorded which). Some clones in this sample may be carry-over from other donors' samples. Each CDR3 is given with its conserved first and last residue. The D gene is left open where the match is weak. Some rows mark clone size as missing; the rest say once, few, many or name a class of expanded clone.

v_call	d_call	j_call	clone_size	cdr3_nt	cdr3_aa
TRBV2	-	TRBJ1-2	few	TGTGCCAGCGATAGGGGATCCGGCTACACCTTC	CASDRGSGYTF
TRBV11-2	-	TRBJ2-3	many	TGTGCCAGCAGCGATGGACTACCGGCTAGCACAGATACGCAGTATTTT	CASSDGLPASTDTQYF
TRBV7-9	-	TRBJ2-7	many	TGTGCCAGCAGCGCCAGGGATACGTACGAGCAGTACTTC	CASSARDTYEQYF
TRBV29-1	-	TRBJ1-1	-	TGCAGCGCCATGACAGGTTGGAACACTGAAGCTTTCTTT	CSAMTGWNTEAFF
TRBV10-3	-	TRBJ2-3	many	TGTGCCATCAGTGAGGCTCGTTCTAGCACAGATACGCAGTATTTT	CAISEARSSTDTQYF
TRBV7-9	-	TRBJ2-5	many	TGTGCCAGCAGCTACCGCGACGGACAAGAGACCCAGTACTTC	CASSYRDGQETQYF
TRBV18	-	TRBJ1-5	-	TGTGCCACCACAGGGACGCGCAATCATCCCCAGCATTTT	CATTGTRNHPQHF
TRBV30	TRBD1	TRBJ1-6	many	TGTGCCTGGAGTGGGACAGGGGGTATGGTTAATTCACCCCTCCACTTT	CAWSGTGGMVNSPLHF
TRBV24-1	-	TRBJ2-3	-	TGTGCCACCAAGAGAGGGGGTGGTGATACGCAGTATTTT	CATKRGGGDTQYF
TRBV5-1	-	TRBJ2-2	few	TGCGCCAGCAGCTTGGGTCCCAGGGGGGACACCGGGGAGCTGTTTTTT	CASSLGPRGDTGELFF
TRBV2	TRBD1	TRBJ2-1	few	TGTGCCAGCAGTGCCGACAGGGTTTACAATGAGCAGTTCTTC	CASSADRVYNEQFF
TRBV28	TRBD1	TRBJ2-7	medium-sized	TGTGCCAGCAGGGGACAGGGACAGGGGGTCCACGAGCAGTACTTC	CASRGQGQGVHEQYF
TRBV11-2	-	TRBJ2-3	many	TGTGCCAGCAGCGATGGACTATCGGCTAGCACAGATACGCAGTATTTT	CASSDGLSASTDTQYF
TRBV29-1	-	TRBJ2-2	many	TGCAGCGTTCAAGGGCCAGGGGGGCCCGGGGAGCTGTTTTTT	CSVQGPGGPGELFF
TRBV10-2	-	TRBJ2-5	few	TGCGCCAGCAGTGAGTCGATGGTGCAGGGGGAGACCCAGTACTTC	CASSESMVQGETQYF
TRBV6-1	-	TRBJ2-7	many	TGTGCCAGCAGTCAAACTGTCTCCTACGAGCAGTACTTC	CASSQTVSYEQYF
TRBV6-5	-	TRBJ2-7	few	TGTGCCAGCAGTTACTCAGGGGGGTTCGAGCAGTACTTC	CASSYSGGFEQYF
TRBV6-1	TRBD1	TRBJ1-6	many	TGTGCCAGCAGTACTAGGACAGGAGATAATTCACCCCTCCACTTT	CASSTRTGDNSPLHF
TRBV2	-	TRBJ2-5	-	TGTGCCAGCAGCAAGGGTAGAGGAGAGACCCAGTACTTC	CASSKGRGETQYF
TRBV20-1	-	TRBJ2-7	-	TGCAGTGCCGGCCGGGGAGAGTCCTACGAGCAGTACTTC	CSAGRGESYEQYF
TRBV11-2	-	TRBJ1-2	-	TGTGCCAGCAGCCGCGGACAGAGCTATGGCTACACCTTC	CASSRGQSYGYTF
TRBV20-1	-	TRBJ1-6	hyperexpanded	TGCAGTGCTTCCCAACAGGAATCCTCACCCCTCCACTTT	CSASQQESSPLHF
TRBV30	-	TRBJ2-1	many	TGTGCCTGGGGCCGGTACTCCTACAATGAGCAGTTCTTC	CAWGRYSYNEQFF
TRBV4-3	-	TRBJ1-5	-	TGCGCCAGCAGCCAAGATTTCCGTCAGCCCCAGCATTTT	CASSQDFRQPQHF